The 19 T cell receptor beta chains presented below share a single source sample, sequenced in a study of T cell repertoires in cytomegalovirus infection. Via MiXCR, TCRdb re-called the reads, giving one row per CDR3 protein. The sample shows approximately 250,000 distinct CDR3 sequences, under 25% of them seen only once. Sequenced input: CD8+ T cells from PBMCs. The receptors come from a human donor in good health (CMV status not recorded). Some clones in this sample may be carry-over from other donors' samples.

This clonotype was seen a handful of times. The chain employs TRBV19 and TRBJ2-1; unclear D gene. Trimming pared 3 bases from V and 7 bases from J, leaving 7 bases between. The germline V gene has CDR1 LNHDA and CDR2 SQIVND (reference sequence). The CDR3 extends over 12 amino acids. The CDR3 sequence: CASSISLNEQFF. CDR3 coding DNA: TGTGCCAGTAGTATCAGTTTAAATGAGCAGTTCTTC.

This clonotype was found a few times. The rearrangement joins TRBV12-3 or TRBV12-4 to TRBJ2-3; 8 bases fit TRBD2. The CDR3 has 15 amino acids. With 6 bases clipped from V and 3 bases from J, the junction kept 8 bases outside the gene matches. CDR3 sequence (DNA): TGTGCCAGCAGCGACCGGGGGGGGCGAACAGATACGCAGTATTTT. Its translation is CASSDRGGRTDTQYF.

V is TRBV28 and J is TRBJ1-5; D is unclear. The CDR3 consists of 14 residues. Germline CDR1 MDHEN, CDR2 SYDVKM. Trimming stripped 1 base from V and 4 bases from J, with 8 bases between. CDR3 loop: CASSLSQLNQPQHF. As DNA, the CDR3 is TGTGCCAGCAGTTTATCACAGTTAAATCAGCCCCAGCATTTT.

This clonotype was counted ten times or more. J is TRBJ2-7 and V is TRBV25-1, with D maybe TRBD2 (6 bases). V gave up 3 bases and J gave up 3 bases, with 6 bases separating them. CDR1 MGHDK and CDR2 SYGVNS come from the germline V gene. CDR3 size: 12 residues. The CDR3 here is CASSDGGYEQYF. Written as DNA, the CDR3 is TGTGCCAGCAGTGACGGGGGCTACGAGCAGTACTTC.

The chain has TRBV3-1 and TRBJ1-2; D is unresolved. Per germline, CDR1 LGHDT and CDR2 YNNKEL (reference sequence). The CDR3 length is 12 residues. V lost 6 bases to trimming and J lost 6 bases, with 11 bases between them. The CDR3 nucleotides are TGTGCCAGCAGGGGGAATGTCGATGGCTACACCTTC. This gives the protein CASRGNVDGYTF.

The V and J genes are TRBV28 and TRBJ2-6; D uncertain. This CDR3 is 14 amino acids long. Trimming took off 5 bases at V and 4 bases at J, with 9 bases between the two ends. Per germline, CDR1 MDHEN and CDR2 SYDVKM. This chain's CDR3 is CASSPRAGANVLTF. The CDR3 DNA follows: TGTGCCAGCAGTCCTAGAGCAGGGGCCAACGTCCTGACTTTC.

V and J are TRBV12-3 or TRBV12-4 and TRBJ1-1; D not resolved. Trimming removed 3 bases at V and 0 bases at J, with 17 bases between. The CDR3 length is 17 residues. The CDR3 sequence: CASSFNQANPMNTEAFF. CDR3 DNA sequence: TGTGCCAGCAGTTTTAATCAGGCCAACCCTATGAACACTGAAGCTTTCTTT.

This clonotype was seen many times. The V gene is TRBV12-3 or TRBV12-4, the J gene TRBJ2-1; 9 bases line up with TRBD2. Trimming removed 6 bases from V and 2 bases from J; junction bases left unmatched: 8. This CDR3 comprises 16 residues. In nucleotides, the CDR3 is TGTGCCAGCAGAAATGGGGCGGGGGGGCCCTACAATGAGCAGTTCTTC. Its translation is CASRNGAGGPYNEQFF.

The table lists this clonotype with a few counts. The chain joins TRBV11-2 to TRBJ1-5, with a tentative D call TRBD1 (6 bases). Germline V gene lookup returns CDR1 SGHAT and CDR2 FQNNGV. Trimming cost V 1 base and J 8 bases, with 12 bases left between them. CDR3 size: 14 residues. The CDR3 DNA follows: TGTGCCAGCAGCTTAGTACAGGGAAGGGAGCCCCAGCATTTT. Encoded protein: CASSLVQGREPQHF.

The table lists this clonotype with many counts. This chain links TRBV7-9 with TRBJ2-1, with TRBD2 matching 8 bases. Per germline, CDR1 SEHNR and CDR2 FQNEAQ (reference sequence). This CDR3 contains 19 residues. V lost 5 bases and J lost 4; bases outside the gene matches: 19. The CDR3 loop is CASSASGGARRIDYNEQFF. CDR3 in DNA: TGTGCCAGCAGCGCTTCCGGGGGGGCCCGCCGAATTGATTACAATGAGCAGTTCTTC.

This clonotype has a count of ten or more. The chain carries TRBV24-1 and TRBJ1-1, with D uncertain. The germline V gene encodes CDR1 KGHDR and CDR2 SFDVKD. The V and J ends lost 6 bases and 1 base respectively, with 8 bases between them. The CDR3 extends over 13 amino acids. For the CDR3, the DNA is TGTGCCACCAGTATTGGGGAGAACACTGAAGCTTTCTTT. Translated, it gives CATSIGENTEAFF.

CDR3 coding DNA: TGTGCCAGCAGTTACGCAGGGGGCTCCTACAATGAGCAGTTCTTC. It codes for CASSYAGGSYNEQFF. This rearrangement joins TRBV6-5 to TRBJ2-1; 7 bases match TRBD1. Looked up from germline, CDR1 is MNHEY and CDR2 is SVGAGI. V shed 2 bases, J shed 0 bases, and the junction held 1 base outside the gene matches. This CDR3 is 15 amino acids long.

The sample holds many counts of this clonotype. This chain links TRBV7-2 with TRBJ2-7; TRBD1 agrees at 7 bases. The V gene end was trimmed by 5 bases and the J gene end by 5 bases; junction bases not matched to a gene: 6. The CDR3 runs to 13 residues. Germline-derived CDR1 and CDR2 are SGHTA and FQGNSA. Here the CDR3 DNA reads TGTGCCAGCAGCGTGGGACAGTTTAACGAGCAGTACTTC. It is translated as CASSVGQFNEQYF.

This clonotype has a handful of counts. The J gene is TRBJ1-4, the V gene TRBV6-6; D is unresolved. Germline CDR1 and CDR2: MNHNY and SVGAGI (reference sequence). The CDR3 extends over 15 amino acids. The germline V and J ends were trimmed by 7 bases and 7 bases, with 19 bases remaining between them. The CDR3: CASTVSGSRGEKLFF. The DNA for the CDR3 is TGTGCCAGCACCGTCAGTGGGTCCCGGGGTGAAAAACTGTTTTTT.

The gene calls are TRBV19 and TRBJ1-2, with D possibly being TRBD1 (6 bases). Per the germline V gene, CDR1 is LNHDA and CDR2 is SQIVND (reference sequence). The CDR3 sequence is 16 residues long. V dropped 4 bases and J dropped 0 bases, with 15 bases sitting between them. The CDR3 protein is CASSTPRQATNYGYTF. Written as DNA, the CDR3 is TGTGCCAGTAGTACCCCAAGACAGGCAACTAACTATGGCTACACCTTC.

To note about this clonotype: A much larger clone sits a single nucleotide away, making a read error possible. The chain couples TRBV28 to TRBJ2-5; D possibly corresponds to TRBD2 (6 bases). The CDR3 runs to 16 residues. The germline V gene has CDR1 MDHEN and CDR2 SYDVKM. CDR3 protein: CAGSLMQGGAEETQYF. CDR3 nucleotides: TGTGCCGGCAGTTTAATGCAGGGAGGAGCGGAAGAGACCCAGTACTTC.

This chain links TRBV7-3 with TRBJ2-5; 8 positions agree with TRBD2. After removal of 6 bases from V and 5 bases from J, the junction contained 14 bases not matched to a gene. Per germline, CDR1 SGHTA and CDR2 FQGTGA. The CDR3 consists of 16 residues. The CDR3 spells CASSTGLAGGRETQYF. CDR3 coding DNA: TGTGCCAGCAGTACAGGCCTGGCGGGGGGCCGGGAGACCCAGTACTTC.

The rearrangement links TRBV14 to TRBJ2-1; 10 positions agree with TRBD2. The germline CDR1 and CDR2 sequences are SGHDN and FVKESK. The CDR3 contains 15 residues. The trim removed 1 base at V and 9 bases at J, leaving 6 bases unmatched. CDR3 in amino acids: CASSQAASGGAEQFF. The CDR3 bases are TGTGCCAGCAGCCAAGCGGCTAGCGGGGGTGCTGAGCAGTTCTTC. The whole variable domain, filled in from reference TRBV14 and TRBJ2-1, reads EAGVTQFPSHSVIEKGQTVTLRCDPISGHDNLYWYRRVMGKEIKFLLHFVKESKQDESGMPNNRFLAERTGGTYSTLKVQPAELEDSGVYFCASSQAASGGAEQFFGPGTRLTVL.

The rearrangement joins TRBV18 to TRBJ2-7; D remains ambiguous. Trimming removed 1 base at V and 3 bases at J, with 16 bases between. CDR3 length: 16 amino acids. In germline, CDR1 is KGHSH, CDR2 LQKENI. CDR3 nucleotide sequence: TGTGCCAGCTCACCACGCAAAGAGCCTACCGTCTACGAGCAGTACTTC. As protein: CASSPRKEPTVYEQYF.